This T cell receptor beta chain was sequenced for a study of blood T cell repertoires in COVID-19. In the study overall: Acute and convalescent COVID-19 samples came from the United States, Italy and Spain. From T cells, B-cell-depleted T cells, or PBMCs came the material, which was cDNA or gDNA.

Original processing notes: For nucleated cells, counts were estimated from reference gene primer amplification. Sequencing was performed with immunoSEQ multiplex PCR; in TCRdb, only in-frame clones are kept and a portion is missing. For V, J and clone size, that table is used; D and trimming come from the DNA. The sample has about 210,000 clones; 90% to 95% are singletons. CDR1 and CDR2 (germline): SGDLS, YYNGEE. V lost 0 bases to trimming and J lost 2 bases; unmatched junction nucleotides: 9. This CDR3 is 17 amino acids long. The sequenced material came from peripheral blood. The TCR sequence derives from a man aged 25 to 40 with acute or convalescent COVID-19. The rearrangement joins TRBV9 to TRBJ2-3; 7 bases match TRBD1. The CDR3 DNA reads as TGTGCCAGCAGCGTAGCTTCCGACAGGGTTCCCACAGATACGCAGTATTTT. This sequence encodes CASSVASDRVPTDTQYF.